This T cell receptor (beta chain) was documented in a study of CD8 T cells in ankylosing spondylitis (TCRdb year 2017). Looking at the study overall: T cell receptor beta repertoires were profiled in healthy donors and ankylosing spondylitis patients so that disease-linked TCR variants could be found. The whole study cohort included over 85 healthy donors and some 27 ankylosing spondylitis patients. Peripheral blood was sampled, and synovial fluid was also collected from ankylosing spondylitis patients.

Sequencing relied on an Illumina HiSeq 2500. Quantitative 5'-RACE with molecular barcodes was the method used to prepare the TCR beta libraries. The authors processed their data as follows. To identify disease-linked TCR variants, a new computational method was used, one built on a probabilistic model of VDJ rearrangement. TCRdb cleaned the public reads at Q25 with fastp, built clones with MiXCR and kept in-frame beta chains. Each CDR3 protein appears once, grouped with its most common genes and DNA. The V and J calls were not made by the authors but by TCRdb's processing. This sample has 350,000 to 550,000 distinct CDR3 sequences in its table, and around 26% of those were observed once. The ten largest make up 0.89% of the sample. From the cysteine up to the phenylalanine, the CDR3 has a length of 17 residues. Left in the record is the CDR3 DNA by itself, 51 bases read in frame from the first base. The germline V gene encodes CDR1 DFQATT and CDR2 SNEGSKA (reference sequence). Trimming removed 5 bases from V and 0 bases from J; the gene matches leave 9 bases unexplained.

Broader findings and caveats from the paper: Blood from ankylosing spondylitis patients appeared to be characterized by a TCR beta motif composed of about eight highly homologous amino acid variants. The disease-linked clones had a CD8+ phenotype and were found at relatively low frequencies in peripheral blood. Some of the motif variants had been reported before in the synovial fluid and blood of reactive arthritis patients, a finding that suggests common disease-initiation mechanisms. The disease-linked clones were reported as significantly enriched in matched synovial fluid samples from ankylosing spondylitis patients.

A note on this clonotype: Its antigen specificity is not known. Per-base qualities were not stored, and no clone one base away is much larger.

This sequence uses TRBV20-1 and TRBJ2-3, and 12 bases in between align with TRBD1. Input material: blood, either unsorted or a sorted T cell fraction (not recorded which). The source is a male donor with ankylosing spondylitis. Read as DNA, the sequence is TGCAGTGCTCCGGGACAGGGGGCAAAGGGTAGCACAGATACGCAGTATTTT. It translates to CSAPGQGAKGSTDTQYF.